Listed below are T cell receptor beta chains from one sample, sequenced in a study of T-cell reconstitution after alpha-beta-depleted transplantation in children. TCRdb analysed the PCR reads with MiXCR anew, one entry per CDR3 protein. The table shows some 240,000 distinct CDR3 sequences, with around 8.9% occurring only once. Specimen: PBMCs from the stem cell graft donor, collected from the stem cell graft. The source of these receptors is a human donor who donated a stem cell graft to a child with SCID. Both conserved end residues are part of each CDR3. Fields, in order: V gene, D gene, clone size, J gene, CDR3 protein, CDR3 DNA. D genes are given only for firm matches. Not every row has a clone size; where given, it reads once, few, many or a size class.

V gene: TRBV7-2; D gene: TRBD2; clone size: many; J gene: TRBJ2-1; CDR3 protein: CASSLQLAGIEQFF; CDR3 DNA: TGTGCCAGCAGCTTACAACTAGCGGGGATTGAGCAGTTCTTC
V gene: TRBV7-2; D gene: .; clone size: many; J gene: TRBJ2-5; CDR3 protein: CASSLNGVQETQYF; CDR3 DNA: TGTGCCAGCAGCTTAAACGGCGTTCAAGAGACCCAGTACTTC
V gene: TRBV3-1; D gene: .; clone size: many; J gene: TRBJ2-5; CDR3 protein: CASSQDWTGGTQYF; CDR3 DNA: TGTGCCAGCAGCCAAGACTGGACCGGGGGGACCCAGTACTTC
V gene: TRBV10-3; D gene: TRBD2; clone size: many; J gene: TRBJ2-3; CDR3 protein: CAISESPGGRSDTQYF; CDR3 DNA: TGTGCCATCAGTGAGTCACCGGGGGGGCGATCAGATACGCAGTATTTT
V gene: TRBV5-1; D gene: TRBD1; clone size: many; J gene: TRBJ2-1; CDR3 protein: CASTWTGGNEQFF; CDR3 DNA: TGCGCCAGCACCTGGACAGGGGGCAATGAGCAGTTCTTC
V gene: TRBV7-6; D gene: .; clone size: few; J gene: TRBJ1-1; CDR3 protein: CASSQMGRRTEAFF; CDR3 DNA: TGTGCCAGCAGCCAGATGGGACGGAGGACTGAAGCTTTCTTT
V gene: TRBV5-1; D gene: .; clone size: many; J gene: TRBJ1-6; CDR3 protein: CASSFRSSYNSPLHF; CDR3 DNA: TGCGCCAGCAGCTTTCGGAGCTCCTATAATTCACCCCTCCACTTT
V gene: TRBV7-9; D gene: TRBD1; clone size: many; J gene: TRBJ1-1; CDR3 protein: CASGVGDRANTEAFF; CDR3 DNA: TGTGCCAGCGGCGTTGGGGACAGAGCGAACACTGAAGCTTTCTTT
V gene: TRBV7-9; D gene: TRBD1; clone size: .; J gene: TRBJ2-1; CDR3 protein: CASSLAQGDYNEQFF; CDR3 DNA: TGTGCCAGCAGCTTAGCCCAGGGGGATTACAATGAGCAGTTCTTC
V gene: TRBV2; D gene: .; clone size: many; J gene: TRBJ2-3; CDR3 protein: CASTKTTTDTQYF; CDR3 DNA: TGTGCCAGCACCAAGACTACCACAGATACGCAGTATTTT
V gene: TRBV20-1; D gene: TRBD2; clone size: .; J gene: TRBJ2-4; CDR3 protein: CSTGLAENIQYF; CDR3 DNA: TGCAGTACGGGACTAGCGGAAAACATTCAGTACTTC
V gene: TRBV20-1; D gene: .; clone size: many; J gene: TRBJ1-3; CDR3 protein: CSAHNPGIGPGNTIYF; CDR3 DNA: TGCAGTGCTCATAATCCAGGCATCGGGCCAGGAAACACCATATATTTT
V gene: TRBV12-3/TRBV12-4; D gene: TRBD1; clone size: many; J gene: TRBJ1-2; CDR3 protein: CASSLAQGTGYGYTF; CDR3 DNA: TGTGCCAGCAGTTTAGCGCAAGGGACAGGTTATGGCTACACCTTC
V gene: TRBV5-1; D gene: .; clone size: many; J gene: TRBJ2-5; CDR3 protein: CASSRFGAQETQYF; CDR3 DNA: TGCGCCAGCAGCCGCTTCGGGGCACAAGAGACCCAGTACTTC
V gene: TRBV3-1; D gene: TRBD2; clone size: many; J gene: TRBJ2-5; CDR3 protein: CASSLSGSSGGRETQYF; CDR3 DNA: TGTGCCAGCAGCCTATCCGGGTCTAGCGGGGGGAGGGAGACCCAGTACTTC
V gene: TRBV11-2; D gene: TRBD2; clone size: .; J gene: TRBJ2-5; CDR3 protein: CASSSRGAGSEETQYF; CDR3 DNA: TGTGCCAGCAGCAGTCGGGGAGCGGGGAGTGAAGAGACCCAGTACTTC
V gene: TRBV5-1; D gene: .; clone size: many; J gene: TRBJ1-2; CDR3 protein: CASSLTGFYGYTF; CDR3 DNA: TGCGCCAGCAGCTTGACAGGGTTCTATGGCTACACCTTC
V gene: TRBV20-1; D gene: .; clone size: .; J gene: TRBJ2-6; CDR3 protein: CSAREGPGGNSGANVLTF; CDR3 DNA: TGCAGTGCTAGAGAAGGACCAGGAGGGAACTCTGGGGCCAACGTCCTGACTTTC
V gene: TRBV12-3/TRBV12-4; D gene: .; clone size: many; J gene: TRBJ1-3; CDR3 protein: CASSLGTADSGNTIYF; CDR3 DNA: TGTGCCAGCAGTTTAGGGACAGCAGACTCTGGAAACACCATATATTTT
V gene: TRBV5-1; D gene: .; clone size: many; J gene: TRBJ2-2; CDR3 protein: CASSFMPGELFF; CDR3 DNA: TGCGCCAGCAGCTTCATGCCCGGGGAGCTGTTTTTT
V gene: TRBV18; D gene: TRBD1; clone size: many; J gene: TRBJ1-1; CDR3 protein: CASSPEGQGRAEAFF; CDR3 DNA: TGTGCCAGCTCACCAGAAGGACAGGGAAGGGCTGAAGCTTTCTTT
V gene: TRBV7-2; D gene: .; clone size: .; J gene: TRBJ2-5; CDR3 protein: CASSLAARGGQETQYF; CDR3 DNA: TGTGCCAGCAGCTTAGCGGCAAGGGGGGGTCAAGAGACCCAGTACTTC
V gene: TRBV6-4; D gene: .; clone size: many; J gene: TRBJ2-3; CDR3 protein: CASSDGGQTDTQYF; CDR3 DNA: TGTGCCAGCAGTGACGGGGGCCAGACAGATACGCAGTATTTT
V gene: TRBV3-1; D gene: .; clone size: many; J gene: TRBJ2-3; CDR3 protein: CASLRVLPGGVPTDTQYF; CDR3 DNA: TGTGCCAGCTTGCGTGTCCTACCGGGCGGGGTACCCACAGATACGCAGTATTTT
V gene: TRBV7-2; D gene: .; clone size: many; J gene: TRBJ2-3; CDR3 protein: CASSLRSGTDTQYF; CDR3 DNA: TGTGCCAGCAGCTTAAGGAGCGGCACAGATACGCAGTATTTT
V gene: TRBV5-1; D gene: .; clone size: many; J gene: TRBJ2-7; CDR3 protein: CASSYSSGDNSYEQYF; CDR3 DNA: TGCGCCAGCAGCTACTCCTCCGGGGACAACTCCTACGAGCAGTACTTC
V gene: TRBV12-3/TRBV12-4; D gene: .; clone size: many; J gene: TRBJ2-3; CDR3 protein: CASPRASPGTDTQYF; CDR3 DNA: TGTGCCAGTCCCAGGGCTAGTCCTGGCACAGATACGCAGTATTTT
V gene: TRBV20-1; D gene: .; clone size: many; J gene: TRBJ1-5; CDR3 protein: CSARDLRTAGVWPQHF; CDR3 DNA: TGCAGTGCTAGAGATCTAAGAACGGCAGGGGTTTGGCCCCAGCATTTT
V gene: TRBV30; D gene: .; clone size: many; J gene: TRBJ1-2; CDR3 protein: CAWRADYGYTF; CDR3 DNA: TGTGCCTGGAGGGCAGACTATGGCTACACCTTC
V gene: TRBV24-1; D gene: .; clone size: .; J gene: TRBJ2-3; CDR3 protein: CATSDHTGPDTQYF; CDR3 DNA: TGTGCCACCAGTGATCACACAGGACCGGATACGCAGTATTTT
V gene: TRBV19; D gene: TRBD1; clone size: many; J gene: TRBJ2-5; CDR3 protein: CASSIGQGGQETQYF; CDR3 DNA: TGTGCCAGTAGTATCGGACAGGGGGGTCAAGAGACCCAGTACTTC
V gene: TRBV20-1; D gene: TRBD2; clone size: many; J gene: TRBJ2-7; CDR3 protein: CSARLAGNSYEQYF; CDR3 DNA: TGCAGTGCTAGGCTAGCGGGAAACTCCTACGAGCAGTACTTC
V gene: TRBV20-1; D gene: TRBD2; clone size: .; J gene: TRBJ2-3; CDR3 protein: CSARYGGATDTQYF; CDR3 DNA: TGCAGTGCTAGATACGGGGGGGCGACAGATACGCAGTATTTT
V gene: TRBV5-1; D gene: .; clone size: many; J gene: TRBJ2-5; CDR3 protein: CASNQGHRVETQYF; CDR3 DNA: TGCGCCAGCAATCAGGGGCACCGCGTAGAGACCCAGTACTTC
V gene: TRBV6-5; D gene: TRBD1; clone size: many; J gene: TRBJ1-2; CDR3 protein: CASSYLLYGTDYGYTF; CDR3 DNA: TGTGCCAGCAGTTACTTACTTTATGGGACAGATTATGGCTACACCTTC
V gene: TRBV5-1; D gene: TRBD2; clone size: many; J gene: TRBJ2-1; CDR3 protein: CASSRGTSGGYEQFF; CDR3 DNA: TGCGCCAGCAGCCGCGGGACTAGCGGGGGATATGAGCAGTTCTTC
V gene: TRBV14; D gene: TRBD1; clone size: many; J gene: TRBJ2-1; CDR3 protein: CASSQEPDRANEQFF; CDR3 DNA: TGTGCCAGCAGCCAAGAACCGGACAGGGCAAATGAGCAGTTCTTC
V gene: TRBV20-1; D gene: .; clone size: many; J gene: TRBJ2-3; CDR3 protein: CSVKRDIATDTQYF; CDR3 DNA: TGCAGCGTTAAACGGGACATCGCCACAGATACGCAGTATTTT
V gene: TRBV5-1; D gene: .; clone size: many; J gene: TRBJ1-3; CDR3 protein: CASSPTTVSGNTIYF; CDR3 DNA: TGCGCCAGCAGTCCTACAACCGTCTCTGGAAACACCATATATTTT
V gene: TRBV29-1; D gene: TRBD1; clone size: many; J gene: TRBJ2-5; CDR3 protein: CSVARQGRETQYF; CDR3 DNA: TGCAGCGTAGCCAGACAGGGACGAGAGACCCAGTACTTC
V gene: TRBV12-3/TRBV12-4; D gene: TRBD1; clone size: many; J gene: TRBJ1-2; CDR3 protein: CASSWGQGEGYTF; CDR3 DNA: TGTGCCAGCAGTTGGGGACAGGGCGAGGGCTACACCTTC
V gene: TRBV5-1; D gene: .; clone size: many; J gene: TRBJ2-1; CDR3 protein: CASSLDAREEDEQFF; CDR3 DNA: TGCGCCAGCAGCTTGGATGCCAGGGAGGAAGATGAGCAGTTCTTC
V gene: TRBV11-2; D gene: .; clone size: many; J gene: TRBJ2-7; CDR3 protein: CASSFDSYNYEQYF; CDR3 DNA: TGTGCCAGCAGCTTTGACAGTTACAACTACGAGCAGTACTTC
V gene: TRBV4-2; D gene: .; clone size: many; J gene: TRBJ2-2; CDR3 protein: CASSSNREAWTGELFF; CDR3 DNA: TGTGCCAGCAGCTCTAACCGTGAGGCTTGGACCGGGGAGCTGTTTTTT
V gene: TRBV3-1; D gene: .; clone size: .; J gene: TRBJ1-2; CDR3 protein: CASSQGLAESNTF; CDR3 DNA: TGTGCCAGCAGCCAAGGGTTGGCGGAATCTAACACCTTC
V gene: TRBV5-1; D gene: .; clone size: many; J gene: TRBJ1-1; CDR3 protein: CASSLLTGGNTEAFF; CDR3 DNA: TGCGCCAGCAGCTTGCTAACGGGGGGCAACACTGAAGCTTTCTTT
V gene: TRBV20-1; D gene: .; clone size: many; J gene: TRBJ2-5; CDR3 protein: CSASGQGGQETQYF; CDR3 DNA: TGCAGTGCTAGTGGGCAGGGTGGACAAGAGACCCAGTACTTC
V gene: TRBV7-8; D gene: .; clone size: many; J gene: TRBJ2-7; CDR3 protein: CASSLVNYEQYF; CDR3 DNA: TGTGCCAGCAGCTTAGTGAACTACGAGCAGTACTTC
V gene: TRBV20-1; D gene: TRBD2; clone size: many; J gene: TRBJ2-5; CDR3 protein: CSALAGGFSETQYF; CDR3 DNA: TGCAGTGCCCTAGCGGGGGGGTTTTCGGAGACCCAGTACTTC
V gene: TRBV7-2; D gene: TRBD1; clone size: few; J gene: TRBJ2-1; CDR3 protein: CASSFRTGGDPPHEQFF; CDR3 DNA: TGTGCCAGCAGCTTCAGGACAGGGGGGGACCCCCCGCATGAGCAGTTCTTC